This T cell receptor beta chain was observed in a study of CD8+ T cells in alopecia areata. Reverse transcription of extracted RNA yielded cDNA, which provided the sequencing template. Using immunoSEQ multiplex PCR, the repertoire was profiled, and TCRdb retains in-frame clones only, with some absent. This table holds under 110,000 clones, almost 60% found once. The V and J ends lost 2 bases and 5 bases, in that order; junction bases with no gene match: 11. The CDR3 spans 17 residues. CDR1 and CDR2 from the germline V gene are MGHRA and YSYEKL. Stated treatment: oral pan-JAK inhibitor, 5-10 mg twice daily. This clone was observed a handful of times.

The sequence came from a human donor with alopecia areata. This chain joins TRBV4-1 and TRBJ2-7; 11 bases map to TRBD2. Sequencing was performed on CD8+ T cells sorted from blood, taken at roughly week 55, from a patient treated with tofacitinib. The CDR3: CASSQFSGGAGGDEQYF. CDR3 DNA: TGCGCCAGCAGCCAATTTAGCGGGGGGGCCGGGGGCGACGAGCAGTACTTC.